This entry concerns a single T cell receptor (beta chain). Antigen: not known. The repertoire was sequenced with immunoSEQ multiplex PCR; TCRdb's copy has only in-frame clones and lacks some. Of 6,500 or so clones listed, around 75% are singletons. V gave up 4 bases and J gave up 2 bases, with 10 bases separating them. CDR1 and CDR2 from the germline V gene are SGHNT and YYREEE (reference sequence). The CDR3 is 13 residues long. The sample belongs to a study of OX40 agonist ivuxolimab in advanced cancers. About the study: Every 2 weeks, patients received ivuxolimab intravenously, dosed at 0.01 to 10 mg/kg. Prior anti-PD-1, anti-PD-L1 or anti-CTLA-4 therapy was allowed; around 43% had some.

Broader study findings: It was not determined which antigens were specifically recognized by the peripheral T cells that had undergone clonal expansion. At doses 0.1 to 3.0 mg/kg, CD4+ and CD8+ clones expanded.

The sequence was obtained from an adult with an advanced solid tumor such as melanoma, head and neck, liver or kidney cancer. The specimen comprised CD4+ or CD8+ T cells sorted from blood, sampled in a trial of the OX40 agonist ivuxolimab. The gene calls are TRBV5-4 and TRBJ2-7, with a tentative D call TRBD1 (6 bases). Here the CDR3 DNA reads TGTGCCAGCAGCAGGGACAACCCCTACGAGCAGTACTTC. Its protein product is CASSRDNPYEQYF.